This T cell receptor (beta chain) was found in a study of early T cells in non-severe SARS-CoV-2 infection. Whole-study context: Sequencing targeted bulk RNA from unsorted whole blood, leaving chains unpaired.

Molecules of cDNA were individually given unique molecular identifiers that were attached to them. TCRdb reanalysed the 5' RACE reads using MiXCR and keeps one entry per CDR3 protein. Of some 40,000 distinct CDR3 sequences listed, 5% to 6.5% are singletons. Regarding the study as a whole: In VDJdb matching, anti-spike CD8 responses were favored while private and CD4 specificities went missing.

This CDR3 is 12 amino acids long. Germline CDR1 and CDR2: MNHNY and SVGAGI (reference sequence). Trimming shortened V by 5 bases and J by 0 bases, and 5 bases separated the two germline ends. This clonotype was seen many times. Its antigen is as yet unknown. This receptor was obtained from an adult who was a healthcare worker with PCR-confirmed SARS-CoV-2 infection or an uninfected control (not recorded which). Specimen: whole blood. J is TRBJ2-7 and V is TRBV6-6, with D uncertain. The CDR3 nucleotides are TGTGCCAGCAGTCTGGACTCCTACGAGCAGTACTTC. Encoded protein: CASSLDSYEQYF.